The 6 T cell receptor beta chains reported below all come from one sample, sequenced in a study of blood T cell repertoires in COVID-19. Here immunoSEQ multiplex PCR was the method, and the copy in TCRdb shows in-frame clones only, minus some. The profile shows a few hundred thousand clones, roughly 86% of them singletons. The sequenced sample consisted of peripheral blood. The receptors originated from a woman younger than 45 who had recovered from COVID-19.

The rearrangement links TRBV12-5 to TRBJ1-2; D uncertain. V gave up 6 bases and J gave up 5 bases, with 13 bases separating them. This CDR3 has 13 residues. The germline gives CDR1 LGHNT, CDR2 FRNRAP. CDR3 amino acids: CASGQIRSYGYTF. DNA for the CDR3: TGTGCTAGTGGACAAATAAGAAGTTATGGCTACACCTTC.

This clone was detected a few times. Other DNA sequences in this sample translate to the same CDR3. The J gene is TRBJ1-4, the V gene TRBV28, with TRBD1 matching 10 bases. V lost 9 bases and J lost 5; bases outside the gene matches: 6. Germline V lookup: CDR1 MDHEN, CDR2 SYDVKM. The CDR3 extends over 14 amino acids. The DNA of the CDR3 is TGTGCCAGTGAGACAGGGGGCGCAAATGAAAAACTGTTTTTT. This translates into CASETGGANEKLFF.

CDR3 region: CASSSMPGATNEKLFF. The CDR3 coding sequence is TGCGCCAGCAGCTCAATGCCAGGGGCAACTAATGAAAAACTGTTTTTT. The rearrangement uses TRBV5-1 and TRBJ1-4; D perhaps matches TRBD1 (6 bases). Germline V gene data show CDR1 as SGHRS and CDR2 as YFSETQ. This CDR3 contains 16 residues. V was cut by 3 bases and J by 0 bases, with 12 bases left in between. The full variable domain, completed using reference TRBV5-1 and TRBJ1-4, is KAGVTQTPRYLIKTRGQQVTLSCSPISGHRSVSWYQQTPGQGLQFLFEYFSETQRNKGNFPGRFSGRQFSNSRSEMNVSTLELGDSALYLCASSSMPGATNEKLFFGSGTQLSVL.

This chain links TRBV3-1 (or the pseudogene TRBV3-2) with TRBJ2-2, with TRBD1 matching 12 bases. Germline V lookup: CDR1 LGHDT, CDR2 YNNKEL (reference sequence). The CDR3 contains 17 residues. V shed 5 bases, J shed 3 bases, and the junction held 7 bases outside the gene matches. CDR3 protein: CASSSRGQGAYTGELFF. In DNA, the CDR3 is TGTGCCAGCAGCAGCCGGGGACAGGGGGCCTACACCGGGGAGCTGTTTTTT.

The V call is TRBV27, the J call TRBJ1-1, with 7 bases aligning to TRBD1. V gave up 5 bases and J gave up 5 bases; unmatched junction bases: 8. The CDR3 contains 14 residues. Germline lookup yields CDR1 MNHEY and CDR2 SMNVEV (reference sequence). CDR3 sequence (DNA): TGTGCCAGCAGTCTGACAGGGAGAAGGACTGAAGCTTTCTTT. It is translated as CASSLTGRRTEAFF.

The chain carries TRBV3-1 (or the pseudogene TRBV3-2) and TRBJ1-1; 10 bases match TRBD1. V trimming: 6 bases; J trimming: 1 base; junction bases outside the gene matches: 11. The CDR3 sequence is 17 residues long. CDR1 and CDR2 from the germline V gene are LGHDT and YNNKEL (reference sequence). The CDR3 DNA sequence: TGTGCCAGCAGTTCCGAACGACAGGGGGCCGGGAACACTGAAGCTTTCTTT. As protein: CASSSERQGAGNTEAFF.